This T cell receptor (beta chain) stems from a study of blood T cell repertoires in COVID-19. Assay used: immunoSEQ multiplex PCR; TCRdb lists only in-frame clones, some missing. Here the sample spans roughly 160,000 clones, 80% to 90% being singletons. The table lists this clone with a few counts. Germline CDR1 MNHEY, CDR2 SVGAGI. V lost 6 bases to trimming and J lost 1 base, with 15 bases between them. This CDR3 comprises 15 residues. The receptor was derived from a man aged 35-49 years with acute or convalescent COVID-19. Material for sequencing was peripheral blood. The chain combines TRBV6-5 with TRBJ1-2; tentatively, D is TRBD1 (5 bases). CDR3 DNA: TGTGCCAGCAGCCCCGGACAAGCGGGTAACTATGGCTACACCTTC. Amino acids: CASSPGQAGNYGYTF.